The clone carrying this T cell receptor beta chain was observed a handful of times. What it binds is not known. The data were taken from a study of blood T cells in healthy people across ages. Study-wide results and caveats: Diversity of TCR beta correlated strongly with naive T cell percentage.

The authors ran a second PCR of about 6 to 11 cycles using a sample-barcoded 5' primer and a J-beta primer mix. Via MiXCR, TCRdb re-called the 5' RACE reads, giving one row per CDR3 protein. The table lists fewer than 2 million distinct CDR3 sequences, 35% to 50% of them singletons. This sequence originates from a human donor in good health. Sequencing used blood.

The CDR3 DNA follows: TGCAGCGTTAGTACACCGCAAGAGACCCAGTACTTC. Its protein is CSVSTPQETQYF. The chain links TRBV29-1 to TRBJ2-5; D gene unclear. The CDR3 contains 12 residues. Germline values: CDR1 SQVTM, CDR2 ANQGSEA. V lost 5 bases and J 2 bases, leaving 9 bases between the germline ends. Full variable domain (outside the CDR3, taken from reference TRBV29-1 and TRBJ2-5): SAVISQKPSRDICQRGTSLTIQCQVDSQVTMMFWYRQQPGQSLTLIATANQGSEATYESGFVIDKFPISRPNLTFSTLTVSNMSPEDSSIYLCSVSTPQETQYFGPGTRLLVL.